These 21 T cell receptor beta chains originate from one sample sequenced in a study of regulatory T cells in long-lasting Graves disease. Time point: persistent/refractory GD, antithyroid drugs over 5 years with positive TRAb. PBMC RNA was the source of the TCR library. TCR beta libraries were built with iRepertoire HTBI primers and Arm-PCR of CDR3 regions. TCRdb recomputed calls from the multiplex PCR reads with MiXCR, one row per CDR3 protein. The data show roughly 450,000 distinct CDR3 sequences, around a fifth seen once. The sample in question was peripheral blood mononuclear cells (PBMCs), obtained when the disease was refractory, from a patient treated with antithyroid drugs. The source is a female donor with Graves disease.

This clonotype was picked up many times. The chain carries TRBV7-8 and TRBJ1-2; the D is unclear. The CDR3 loop spans 14 amino acids. V lost 1 base to trimming and J lost 4 bases, with 10 bases between them. CDR1 SGHVS and CDR2 FQNEAQ come from the germline V gene. The CDR3: CASSLGSISYGYTF. The CDR3 DNA is TGTGCCAGCAGCTTAGGCTCAATATCCTATGGCTACACCTTC.

This clonotype was observed a few times. This chain uses TRBV19 with TRBJ2-1; D is uncertain. V was pared by 4 bases and J by 5 bases, with 9 bases between. The germline V gene has CDR1 LNHDA and CDR2 SQIVND (reference sequence). The CDR3 spans 13 residues. The CDR3 DNA sequence: TGTGCCAGTAGTAGAGGAAGGGACAATGAGCAGTTCTTC. Amino acids: CASSRGRDNEQFF.

This clonotype was observed many times. V gene TRBV20-1 combines with J gene TRBJ1-2, with 7 positions matching TRBD1. The CDR3 is 12 amino acids. Per germline, CDR1 DFQATT and CDR2 SNEGSKA (reference sequence). Trimming cost V 8 bases and J 1 base; bases outside gene matches: 4. The CDR3: CSRAGGNYGYTF. DNA of the CDR3: TGCAGTCGAGCAGGGGGTAACTATGGCTACACCTTC.

This clonotype occurred many times. The chain couples TRBV28 to TRBJ1-2; possible D gene TRBD1, 6 bases. The CDR3 runs 15 residues. Trimming removed 2 bases from V and 4 bases from J, with 14 bases in between. Germline V gives CDR1 MDHEN, CDR2 SYDVKM. The CDR3 coding sequence is TGTGCCAGCAGTTTACTACAGGGAACTGGCTATGGCTACACCTTC. This sequence encodes CASSLLQGTGYGYTF.

This clonotype was seen a few times. This chain connects TRBV7-8 to TRBJ1-4, with a weak D call TRBD1 (5 bases). The CDR3 totals 16 residues. CDR1 and CDR2 (germline): SGHVS, FQNEAQ. V was trimmed by 1 base and J by 4 bases, leaving 13 bases between them. CDR3 sequence reads: CASSLVGARGNEKLFF. DNA of the CDR3: TGTGCCAGCAGCTTAGTCGGGGCCAGAGGTAATGAAAAACTGTTTTTT.

In this sample, this clonotype turned up a few times. V usage is TRBV5-1 and J usage is TRBJ2-7; D gene uncertain. The CDR3 sequence is 13 residues long. Looked up from germline, CDR1 is SGHRS and CDR2 is YFSETQ. The V and J ends lost 4 bases and 2 bases respectively, with 10 bases between them. The CDR3 protein is CASSAFGTYEQYF. CDR3 coding DNA: TGCGCCAGCAGCGCCTTTGGGACCTACGAGCAGTACTTC.

This clonotype was detected only once. The chain links TRBV7-2 to TRBJ2-1, with D possibly TRBD1 on 6 matching bases. The CDR3 sequence is 16 residues long. V was shortened by 4 bases and J by 8 bases, with 21 bases between the two germline ends. The germline gives CDR1 SGHTA, CDR2 FQGNSA. In nucleotides, the CDR3 is TGTGCCAGCAGCTCCACTACAGGGCCCGGGTTGGATGAGCAGTTCTTC. Its protein product is CASSSTTGPGLDEQFF.

This chain uses TRBV2 with TRBJ2-7, with D perhaps TRBD2 (5 bases). Trimming cost V 6 bases and J 7 bases, with 16 bases left between them. Germline V lookup: CDR1 SNHLY, CDR2 FYNNEI. The CDR3 runs to 13 residues. CDR3 coding DNA: TGTGCCAGCAGCTCCTCGGACCCGGGAGAGCAGTACTTC. Its translation: CASSSSDPGEQYF. Together with reference TRBV2 and TRBJ2-7, the CDR3 gives the full variable domain: EPEVTQTPSHQVTQMGQEVILRCVPISNHLYFYWYRQILGQKVEFLVSFYNNEISEKSEIFDDQFSVERPDGSNFTLKIRSTKLEDSAMYFCASSSSDPGEQYFGPGTRLTVT.

At least ten counts were recorded for this clonotype. The gene calls are TRBV12-3 or TRBV12-4 and TRBJ2-7; 7 bases are a match to TRBD1. The CDR3 totals 20 residues. Trimming took 0 bases from V and 3 from J; bases not matched to a gene: 20. The CDR3 nucleotides are TGTGCCAGCAGTTTAGCGCCTTTGATAGGGGGCACCGACAAACACTACGAGCAGTACTTC. The encoded protein is CASSLAPLIGGTDKHYEQYF.

This clonotype occurred a few times. The chain couples TRBV5-1 to TRBJ1-4; D gene ambiguous. The CDR3 loop spans 13 amino acids. V gave up 5 bases and J gave up 8 bases, with 13 bases separating them. Germline V gives CDR1 SGHRS, CDR2 YFSETQ. The CDR3 protein is CASRQELTEKLFF. The DNA of the CDR3 is TGCGCCAGCAGGCAGGAGCTGACGGAAAAACTGTTTTTT.

The genes are TRBV18 and TRBJ2-5, with D maybe TRBD1 (6 bases). Germline-derived CDR1 and CDR2 are KGHSH and LQKENI. This CDR3 comprises 16 residues. V was clipped by 3 bases and J by 1 base, with 15 bases between them. Written as DNA, the CDR3 is TGTGCCAGCTCACCGACGGGACACGTGAGCCAAGAGACCCAGTACTTC. Its protein product is CASSPTGHVSQETQYF.

This clonotype was picked up many times. This chain connects TRBV12-3 or TRBV12-4 to TRBJ1-5, with 7 positions matching TRBD1. CDR3 length: 15 amino acids. Trimming at V came to 6 bases and at J to 5 bases, leaving 10 bases not matched to a gene. CDR3 sequence: CASSLRDSRDQPQHF. CDR3 bases: TGTGCCAGCAGCCTCCGGGACAGCAGGGATCAGCCCCAGCATTTT.

The CDR3 spells CASSLVGNTRGNTIYF. The CDR3 nucleotides read TGTGCCAGCAGCTTAGTCGGGAATACTAGGGGAAACACCATATATTTT. This rearrangement joins TRBV7-2 to TRBJ1-3; D gene unclear. V lost 1 base, J lost 4 bases, and 14 bases lay in between. CDR1 SGHTA and CDR2 FQGNSA come from the germline V gene. CDR3 length: 16 amino acids.

This clonotype was observed many times. The rearrangement joins TRBV27 to TRBJ1-5; D uncertain. The V end was cut by 5 bases, the J end by 1 base, with 15 bases between. This CDR3 spans 16 amino acids. Germline loops: CDR1 MNHEY, CDR2 SMNVEV (reference sequence). Here the CDR3 reads CASSRIYILSNQPQHF. The CDR3 bases are TGTGCCAGCAGTCGGATTTACATTTTAAGCAATCAGCCCCAGCATTTT.

The chain is built from TRBV11-2 and TRBJ2-7, with a weak D call TRBD2 (5 bases). CDR1 is SGHAT, CDR2 FQNNGV, per germline. The CDR3 runs to 13 residues. The V end lost 6 bases, the J end lost 3 bases, and 12 bases lay between the germline ends. The DNA for the CDR3 is TGTGCCAGCAGTTACCAAGGAGGCTACGAGCAGTACTTC. It specifies CASSYQGGYEQYF.

The chain recombines TRBV5-4 with TRBJ2-5; possibly TRBD2 for D (6 bases). Germline V CDR1 and CDR2: SGHNT, YYREEE (reference sequence). The CDR3 loop spans 14 amino acids. With 5 bases removed from V and 5 bases from J, the gap between germline ends came to 16 bases. This CDR3 reads CASSSGLSMETQYF. The CDR3 region has the DNA TGTGCCAGCAGTTCCGGACTATCGATGGAGACCCAGTACTTC.

The chain joins TRBV30 to TRBJ1-1, with a weak D call TRBD1 (5 bases). The CDR3 contains 13 residues. CDR1 GTSNPN and CDR2 SVGIG come from the germline V gene (reference sequence). Trimming removed 8 bases from V and 1 base from J, with 14 bases in between. CDR3 sequence reads: CALDAGGNTEAFF. The CDR3 nucleotides are TGTGCCCTGGACGCCGGGGGGAACACTGAAGCTTTCTTT. Supplemented by reference TRBV30 and TRBJ1-1, the full variable domain reads SQTIHQWPATLVQPVGSPLSLECTVEGTSNPNLYWYRQAAGRGLQLLFYSVGIGQISSEVPQNLSASRPQDRQFILSSKKLLLSDSGFYLCALDAGGNTEAFFGQGTRLTVV.

This clonotype was recorded at least ten times. The gene calls are TRBV12-3 or TRBV12-4 and TRBJ1-1, with D possibly being TRBD1 (6 bases). The germline V and J ends were trimmed by 6 bases and 5 bases, with 19 bases remaining between them. The CDR3 has 15 amino acids. CDR3 amino acids: CASSLGWGRRTEAFF. The DNA for the CDR3 is TGTGCCAGCAGCCTCGGCTGGGGGCGGAGGACTGAAGCTTTCTTT.

In this sample, this clonotype turned up once. The genes are TRBV6-5 and TRBJ1-2; D is possibly TRBD1 (5 bases). The germline V gene has CDR1 MNHEY and CDR2 SVGAGI. CDR3 length: 14 residues. V was pared by 2 bases and J by 4 bases, with 11 bases between. The CDR3 region is CASSYTTQGYGYTF. Here the CDR3 DNA reads TGTGCCAGCAGTTACACCACTCAGGGCTATGGCTACACCTTC.

The chain employs TRBV5-6 and TRBJ2-5; D perhaps matches TRBD2 (5 bases). Looked up from germline, CDR1 is SGHDT and CDR2 is YYEEEE. The V end was cut by 2 bases, the J end by 2 bases, with 10 bases between. The CDR3 covers 14 residues. The CDR3 DNA is TGTGCCAGCAGCTTTACGAGGGAACAAGAGACCCAGTACTTC. It translates to CASSFTREQETQYF.

V is TRBV18 and J is TRBJ2-7; D unclear. Per germline, CDR1 KGHSH and CDR2 LQKENI. V was clipped by 1 base and J by 6 bases, with 4 bases between them. CDR3 length: 11 amino acids. CDR3 in DNA: TGTGCCAGCTCACCACAAGGCGAGCAGTACTTC. Translating it yields CASSPQGEQYF. The entire variable domain, with the rest obtained from reference TRBV18 and TRBJ2-7, is as follows: NAGVMQNPRHLVRRRGQEARLRCSPMKGHSHVYWYRQLPEEGLKFMVYLQKENIIDESGMPKERFSAEFPKEGPSILRIQQVVRGDSAAYFCASSPQGEQYFGPGTRLTVT.